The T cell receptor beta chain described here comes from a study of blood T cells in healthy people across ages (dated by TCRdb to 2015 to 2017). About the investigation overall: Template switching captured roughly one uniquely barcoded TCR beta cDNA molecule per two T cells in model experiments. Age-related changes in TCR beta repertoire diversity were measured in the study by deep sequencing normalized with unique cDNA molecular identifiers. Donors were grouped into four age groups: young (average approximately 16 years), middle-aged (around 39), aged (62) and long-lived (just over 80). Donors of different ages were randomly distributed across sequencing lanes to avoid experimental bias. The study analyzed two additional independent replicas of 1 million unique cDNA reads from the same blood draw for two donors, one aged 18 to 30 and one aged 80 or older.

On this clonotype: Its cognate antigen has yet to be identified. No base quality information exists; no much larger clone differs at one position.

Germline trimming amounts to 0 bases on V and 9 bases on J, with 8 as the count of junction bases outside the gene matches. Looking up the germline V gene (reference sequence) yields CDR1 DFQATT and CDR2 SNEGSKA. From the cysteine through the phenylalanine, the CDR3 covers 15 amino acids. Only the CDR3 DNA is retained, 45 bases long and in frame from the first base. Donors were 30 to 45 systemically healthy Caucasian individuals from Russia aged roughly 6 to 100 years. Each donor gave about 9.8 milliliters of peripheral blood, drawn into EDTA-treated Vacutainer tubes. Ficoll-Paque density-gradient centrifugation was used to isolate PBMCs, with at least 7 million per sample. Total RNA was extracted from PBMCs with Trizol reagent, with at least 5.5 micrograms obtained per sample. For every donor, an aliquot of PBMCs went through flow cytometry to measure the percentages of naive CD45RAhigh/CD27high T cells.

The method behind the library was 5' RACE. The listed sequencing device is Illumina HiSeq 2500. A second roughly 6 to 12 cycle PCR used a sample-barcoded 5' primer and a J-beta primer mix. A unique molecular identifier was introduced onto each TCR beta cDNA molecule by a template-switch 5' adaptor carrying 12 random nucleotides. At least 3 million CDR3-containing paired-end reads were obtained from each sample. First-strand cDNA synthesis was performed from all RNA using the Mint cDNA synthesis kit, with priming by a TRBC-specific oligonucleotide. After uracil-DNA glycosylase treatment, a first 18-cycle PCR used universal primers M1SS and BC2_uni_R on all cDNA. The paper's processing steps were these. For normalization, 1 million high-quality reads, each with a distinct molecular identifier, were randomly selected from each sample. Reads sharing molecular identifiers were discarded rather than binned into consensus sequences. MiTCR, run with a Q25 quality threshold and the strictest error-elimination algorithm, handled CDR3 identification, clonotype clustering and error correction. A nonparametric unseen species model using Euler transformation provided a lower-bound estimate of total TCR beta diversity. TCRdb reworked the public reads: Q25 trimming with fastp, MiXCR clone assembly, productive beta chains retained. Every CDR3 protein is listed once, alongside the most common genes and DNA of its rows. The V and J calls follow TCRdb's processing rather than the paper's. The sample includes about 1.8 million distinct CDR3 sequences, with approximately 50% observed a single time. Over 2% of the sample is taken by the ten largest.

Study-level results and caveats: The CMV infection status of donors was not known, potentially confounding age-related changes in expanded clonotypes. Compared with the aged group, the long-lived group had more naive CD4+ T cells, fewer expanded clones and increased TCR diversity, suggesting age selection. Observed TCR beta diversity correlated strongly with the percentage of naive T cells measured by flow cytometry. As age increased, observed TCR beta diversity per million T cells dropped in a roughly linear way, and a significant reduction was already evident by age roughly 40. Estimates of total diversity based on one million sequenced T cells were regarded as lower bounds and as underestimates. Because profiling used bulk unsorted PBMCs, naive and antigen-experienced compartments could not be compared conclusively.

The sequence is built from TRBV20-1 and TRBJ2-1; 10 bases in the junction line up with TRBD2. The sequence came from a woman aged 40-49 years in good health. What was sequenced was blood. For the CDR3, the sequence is CSARDQAGGPGEQFF. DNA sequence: TGCAGTGCTAGAGATCAAGCGGGGGGGCCGGGTGAGCAGTTCTTC.